This T cell receptor beta chain comes out of a study of CD8 T cells in ankylosing spondylitis. This CDR3 has 14 residues. Germline assignment: CDR1 SNHLY and CDR2 FYNNEI. The V segment lost 3 bases and the J segment 9 bases; nucleotides outside the gene matches: 8. TCRdb re-called the 5' RACE reads with MiXCR, one entry per CDR3 protein. The sample has about 360,000 distinct CDR3 sequences; more than 20% are singletons. This clonotype was obtained from a male donor with ankylosing spondylitis or in good health (not recorded which). The genes are TRBV2 and TRBJ2-1, with TRBD2 matching over 7 bases. The source material was blood, either unsorted or a sorted T cell fraction (not recorded which). Here the CDR3 reads CASSDPGREGEQFF. Written as DNA, the CDR3 is TGTGCCAGCAGTGACCCCGGCAGGGAGGGTGAGCAGTTCTTC.